These T cell receptor beta chains were read from a single sample in a study of T cells in Graves' hyperthyroidism and ophthalmopathy. TCRdb recomputed calls from the multiplex PCR reads with MiXCR, one row per CDR3 protein. Found here are 600,000 to 800,000 distinct CDR3 sequences, 35% of them singletons; the top ten hold around 32%. Sequencing was carried out using blood. The receptors originated from a woman between 40 and 55 years old with Graves' hyperthyroidism. Both conserved end residues are part of each CDR3. D genes are given only for firm matches. The size of a clone is reported for some rows only, either as once, few or many, or as a class for expanded clones.

D gene: .; V gene: TRBV14; clone size: .; J gene: TRBJ1-2; CDR3 DNA: TGTGCCAGCAGCCAAGTTGCAGGGAGAAGCTTTGGCTACACCTTC; CDR3 protein: CASSQVAGRSFGYTF
D gene: .; V gene: TRBV24-1; clone size: many; J gene: TRBJ2-5; CDR3 DNA: TGTGCCACCAGTGATTTGAAGGGACAGTACTTC; CDR3 protein: CATSDLKGQYF
D gene: .; V gene: TRBV10-3; clone size: .; J gene: TRBJ1-4; CDR3 DNA: TGTGCCAGCAGTTCCTCTAGGGAATCCGATGAAAAACTGTTTTTT; CDR3 protein: CASSSSRESDEKLFF
D gene: .; V gene: TRBV18; clone size: .; J gene: TRBJ1-5; CDR3 DNA: TGTGCCAGCTCACCACAACAGGTAGATCAGCCCCAGCATTTT; CDR3 protein: CASSPQQVDQPQHF
D gene: .; V gene: TRBV29-1; clone size: .; J gene: TRBJ2-2; CDR3 DNA: TGCAGCGTTGACGACGGGGTGGGGGGCACCGGGGAGCTGTTTTTT; CDR3 protein: CSVDDGVGGTGELFF
D gene: TRBD2; V gene: TRBV29-1; clone size: many; J gene: TRBJ2-7; CDR3 DNA: TGCAGCGTTCGGGCAGGCAGGACTAGCGGGGCATACGAGCAGTACTTC; CDR3 protein: CSVRAGRTSGAYEQYF
D gene: .; V gene: TRBV6-5; clone size: .; J gene: TRBJ1-1; CDR3 DNA: TGTGCCAGCCTTTCGGGACCGCGCGAAGCTTTCTTT; CDR3 protein: CASLSGPREAFF
D gene: TRBD2; V gene: TRBV7-2; clone size: .; J gene: TRBJ2-4; CDR3 DNA: TGTGCCAGCAGCTTACTAGCGGGAGCGCCGGACATTCAGTACTTC; CDR3 protein: CASSLLAGAPDIQYF
D gene: .; V gene: TRBV10-3; clone size: .; J gene: TRBJ1-3; CDR3 DNA: TGTGCCATCAGAATGAGTAATTTCTCTGGAAACACCGTATATTTT; CDR3 protein: CAIRMSNFSGNTVYF
D gene: .; V gene: TRBV4-3; clone size: .; J gene: TRBJ1-2; CDR3 DNA: TGCGCCAGCAGCCAAGATATGGGGGACTGGGACTATGGCTACACCTTC; CDR3 protein: CASSQDMGDWDYGYTF
D gene: .; V gene: TRBV2; clone size: many; J gene: TRBJ1-1; CDR3 DNA: TGTGCCAGCAACCTACAGGGAAACACTGAAGCTTTCTTT; CDR3 protein: CASNLQGNTEAFF
D gene: .; V gene: TRBV7-9; clone size: .; J gene: TRBJ2-7; CDR3 DNA: TGTGCCAGCTCACCAGCAGGGGCCCCCTACGAGCAGTACTTC; CDR3 protein: CASSPAGAPYEQYF
D gene: .; V gene: TRBV29-1; clone size: .; J gene: TRBJ2-5; CDR3 DNA: TGCAGCGTTGTTAGCAGGGTTGGCCAGCCCCAGTACTTC; CDR3 protein: CSVVSRVGQPQYF
D gene: .; V gene: TRBV12-3/TRBV12-4; clone size: .; J gene: TRBJ1-4; CDR3 DNA: TGTGCCAGCACAACGACAGTCGCAACTAATGAAAAACTGTTTTTT; CDR3 protein: CASTTTVATNEKLFF
D gene: TRBD2; V gene: TRBV19; clone size: .; J gene: TRBJ2-5; CDR3 DNA: TGTGCCAGTAGTATAGGTTCCGGACAGGGCAACGGGACTAGCGATCAAGAGACCCAGTACTTC; CDR3 protein: CASSIGSGQGNGTSDQETQYF
D gene: TRBD2; V gene: TRBV19; clone size: .; J gene: TRBJ2-7; CDR3 DNA: TGTGCCAGTAGTATAGCCGGGAGGGCCCTGTACGAGCAGTACTTC; CDR3 protein: CASSIAGRALYEQYF
D gene: .; V gene: TRBV18; clone size: few; J gene: TRBJ1-1; CDR3 DNA: TGTGCCAGCTCACCGGGCTTAGGGGACGCCGAAGCTTTCTTT; CDR3 protein: CASSPGLGDAEAFF
D gene: .; V gene: TRBV19; clone size: .; J gene: TRBJ1-1; CDR3 DNA: TGTGCCAGTAGTATGGGGGGCAATCTGGACACTGAAGCTTTCTTT; CDR3 protein: CASSMGGNLDTEAFF
D gene: .; V gene: TRBV29-1; clone size: .; J gene: TRBJ2-1; CDR3 DNA: TGCAGCGTTGAGGGGTCGGGGAACTACAATGAGCAGTTCTTC; CDR3 protein: CSVEGSGNYNEQFF
D gene: .; V gene: TRBV3-1; clone size: .; J gene: TRBJ2-7; CDR3 DNA: TGTGCCAGCAACCAAGCGGACGAGCAGTACTTC; CDR3 protein: CASNQADEQYF
D gene: TRBD1; V gene: TRBV11-2; clone size: many; J gene: TRBJ2-2; CDR3 DNA: TGTGCCAGCAGTAGCACAGGGGGAAGGTCGGCGTGGGAGCTGTTTTTT; CDR3 protein: CASSSTGGRSAWELFF
D gene: TRBD1; V gene: TRBV7-2; clone size: .; J gene: TRBJ1-2; CDR3 DNA: TGTGTCAGCAGCCGGGACAGGGAATTAAGGGGCTACACCTTC; CDR3 protein: CVSSRDRELRGYTF
D gene: TRBD1; V gene: TRBV7-2; clone size: .; J gene: TRBJ2-5; CDR3 DNA: TGTGCCAGCAGCTACCGGGGACAGGGGAATTTAGAGACCCAGTACTTC; CDR3 protein: CASSYRGQGNLETQYF
D gene: TRBD1; V gene: TRBV4-1; clone size: .; J gene: TRBJ1-1; CDR3 DNA: TGCGCCAGCAGCCAAACATATCGGGTCGGGACAGTTGGGGCCCAGGCTTTCTTT; CDR3 protein: CASSQTYRVGTVGAQAFF
D gene: .; V gene: TRBV10-2; clone size: many; J gene: TRBJ1-6; CDR3 DNA: TGCGCCAGCAGCGGAGGGGGGGACAATTCACCCCTCCACTTT; CDR3 protein: CASSGGGDNSPLHF
D gene: .; V gene: TRBV20-1; clone size: .; J gene: TRBJ1-3; CDR3 DNA: TGCAGTGCCTGGGACCGGGGAAACACCATATATTTT; CDR3 protein: CSAWDRGNTIYF
D gene: .; V gene: TRBV4-3; clone size: many; J gene: TRBJ2-5; CDR3 DNA: TGCGCCAGCAGCCCCACTGACGCATACCAAGAGACCCAGTACTTC; CDR3 protein: CASSPTDAYQETQYF
D gene: .; V gene: TRBV12-3/TRBV12-4; clone size: .; J gene: TRBJ2-2; CDR3 DNA: TGTGCCAGCAGTTTTTCTTTCCCTGATTGGGGGGAGCTGTTTTTT; CDR3 protein: CASSFSFPDWGELFF
D gene: TRBD1; V gene: TRBV5-1; clone size: .; J gene: TRBJ2-6; CDR3 DNA: TGCGCCAGCAGCCCCTTACACGGGACAGCCGCCTCTGGGGCCAACGTCCTGACTTTC; CDR3 protein: CASSPLHGTAASGANVLTF
D gene: .; V gene: TRBV12-3/TRBV12-4; clone size: many; J gene: TRBJ1-1; CDR3 DNA: TGTGCCAGCACCATCGCAGAGTGGGACACTGAAGCTTTCTTT; CDR3 protein: CASTIAEWDTEAFF
D gene: .; V gene: TRBV6-1; clone size: .; J gene: TRBJ2-7; CDR3 DNA: TGTGCCATCAGTGAAGCTATCGAAGTGGGCTACGAGCAGTACTTC; CDR3 protein: CAISEAIEVGYEQYF
D gene: TRBD1; V gene: TRBV29-1; clone size: .; J gene: TRBJ1-5; CDR3 DNA: TGCAGCGTGACTGGACAGGACCAAGAGACCCAGCATTTT; CDR3 protein: CSVTGQDQETQHF
D gene: .; V gene: TRBV4-3; clone size: few; J gene: TRBJ1-2; CDR3 DNA: TGCGCCAGCAGCCCGTCCCGGTCGGGTCCCTATGGCTACACCTTC; CDR3 protein: CASSPSRSGPYGYTF
D gene: TRBD2; V gene: TRBV13; clone size: many; J gene: TRBJ2-7; CDR3 DNA: TGTGCCAGCAGCTCGCCGAGCGGGGGATACGAGCAGTACTTC; CDR3 protein: CASSSPSGGYEQYF
D gene: TRBD2; V gene: TRBV10-3; clone size: .; J gene: TRBJ2-3; CDR3 DNA: TGTGCCATCAGTAGACTAGCGGGGGGACAAGATACGCAGTATTTT; CDR3 protein: CAISRLAGGQDTQYF
D gene: .; V gene: TRBV7-2; clone size: .; J gene: TRBJ2-3; CDR3 DNA: TGTGCCAGCAGCTTAACAGGGTCGGTGGATACGCAGTATTTT; CDR3 protein: CASSLTGSVDTQYF
D gene: .; V gene: TRBV20-1; clone size: many; J gene: TRBJ2-7; CDR3 DNA: TGCAGTGCTAGGGCGGCTGCCTACGAGCAGTACTTC; CDR3 protein: CSARAAAYEQYF
D gene: TRBD1; V gene: TRBV25-1; clone size: .; J gene: TRBJ2-6; CDR3 DNA: TGTGCCAGCAGTGGACAGGGGGTACCCTCTGGGGCCAACGTCCTGACTTTC; CDR3 protein: CASSGQGVPSGANVLTF
D gene: .; V gene: TRBV20-1; clone size: many; J gene: TRBJ1-4; CDR3 DNA: TGCAGTGCTAGAGCCCTCGGGGCGGAAAAACTGTTTTTT; CDR3 protein: CSARALGAEKLFF
D gene: .; V gene: TRBV12-3/TRBV12-4; clone size: few; J gene: TRBJ1-3; CDR3 DNA: TGTGCCAGCACCGAGGGGTCTGGAAACACCATATATTTT; CDR3 protein: CASTEGSGNTIYF
D gene: .; V gene: TRBV13; clone size: few; J gene: TRBJ2-7; CDR3 DNA: TGTGCCAGCAGCGGCGTGGAGCTCGAGCAGTACTTC; CDR3 protein: CASSGVELEQYF
D gene: .; V gene: TRBV9; clone size: many; J gene: TRBJ1-5; CDR3 DNA: TGTGCCAGCAGCGTAGGCGTTAGCAATCAGCCCCAGCATTTT; CDR3 protein: CASSVGVSNQPQHF
D gene: TRBD1; V gene: TRBV10-3; clone size: .; J gene: TRBJ2-2; CDR3 DNA: TGTGCCAGCCTCGACTTGGGGACAGACACGGGGACCGGGGAGCTGTTTTTT; CDR3 protein: CASLDLGTDTGTGELFF
D gene: TRBD2; V gene: TRBV5-1; clone size: once; J gene: TRBJ2-7; CDR3 DNA: TGCGCCGGCGGGGAACTAGCGGGGGATTCCTACGAGCAGTACTTC; CDR3 protein: CAGGELAGDSYEQYF
D gene: .; V gene: TRBV6-5; clone size: .; J gene: TRBJ2-6; CDR3 DNA: TGTGCCAGCAGATCCGGCTCTGGGGCCAACGTCCTGACTTTC; CDR3 protein: CASRSGSGANVLTF
D gene: .; V gene: TRBV29-1; clone size: .; J gene: TRBJ1-2; CDR3 DNA: TGCAGCGACGAGGGTGGTAACTATGGCTACACCTTC; CDR3 protein: CSDEGGNYGYTF
D gene: .; V gene: TRBV9; clone size: many; J gene: TRBJ1-5; CDR3 DNA: TGTGCCAGCAGCAGAGACAGGACTTTTAATCAGCCCCAGCATTTT; CDR3 protein: CASSRDRTFNQPQHF
D gene: .; V gene: TRBV6-4; clone size: few; J gene: TRBJ1-6; CDR3 DNA: TGTGCCAGCAGACGACGGACCAATTCACCCCTCCACTTT; CDR3 protein: CASRRRTNSPLHF
D gene: .; V gene: TRBV2; clone size: .; J gene: TRBJ2-2; CDR3 DNA: TGTGCCAGCAGCGAGAAGGGTTACACCGGGGAGCTGTTTTTT; CDR3 protein: CASSEKGYTGELFF
D gene: .; V gene: TRBV19; clone size: .; J gene: TRBJ1-1; CDR3 DNA: TGTGCCAGTAGTTTGCGGGGGGCGCTAGAAGCTTTCTTT; CDR3 protein: CASSLRGALEAFF
D gene: .; V gene: TRBV10-2; clone size: few; J gene: TRBJ1-1; CDR3 DNA: TGCGCCAGCAGGGCCACTATGAACACTGAAGCTTTCTTT; CDR3 protein: CASRATMNTEAFF
D gene: .; V gene: TRBV20-1; clone size: many; J gene: TRBJ1-5; CDR3 DNA: TGCAGTGCTACCGTGACAGGCAGCAATCAGCCCCAGCATTTT; CDR3 protein: CSATVTGSNQPQHF
D gene: TRBD1; V gene: TRBV7-9; clone size: once; J gene: TRBJ1-2; CDR3 DNA: TGTGCCAGCACTACAGGGGAGGTAGACTTC; CDR3 protein: CASTTGEVDF
D gene: TRBD1; V gene: TRBV7-7; clone size: .; J gene: TRBJ1-4; CDR3 DNA: TGTGCTAGCAGGGCCACAGGGGTCGGAAAACTGTTTTTT; CDR3 protein: CASRATGVGKLFF
D gene: .; V gene: TRBV7-2; clone size: .; J gene: TRBJ1-3; CDR3 DNA: TGTGCCAGCAGCTTAGGTGAAAACACCATATATTTT; CDR3 protein: CASSLGENTIYF
D gene: .; V gene: TRBV29-1; clone size: .; J gene: TRBJ1-2; CDR3 DNA: TGCAGCGTCAAAAACTCAGGAGGGGACCTTACCTTC; CDR3 protein: CSVKNSGGDLTF
D gene: .; V gene: TRBV14; clone size: few; J gene: TRBJ2-7; CDR3 DNA: TGTGCCAGCAGCCGAACTCACTACGAGCAGTACTTC; CDR3 protein: CASSRTHYEQYF
D gene: .; V gene: TRBV10-2; clone size: .; J gene: TRBJ2-7; CDR3 DNA: TGCGCCATCGGTCCCGACGAGCAGTACTTC; CDR3 protein: CAIGPDEQYF